This T cell receptor beta chain derives from a study of draining lymph node invasion in breast cancer (TCRdb year 2020). Concerning the study at large: Nodal metastasis was diagnosed by histology and cytokeratin immunohistochemistry, and confirmation was obtained by EpCAM/CD45 flow cytometry. The separate targeted TCR sequencing covered lymph nodes from about 5 patients, with primary tumors sequenced for three of those patients. From each patient, matched non-invaded and tumor-invaded tumor-draining lymph nodes and the primary tumor were collected, and both Treg and Tconv subsets were profiled. Across breast cancer tissues, a separate targeted assay used bulk TCR-beta CDR3 sequencing to compare sorted memory regulatory T cells with memory conventional CD4 T cells. The study at large found these results: Tracking the tumor top-100 clones was possible in just a couple of patients. Some of the top 100 tumor clones were detected in invaded and non-invaded nodes, suggesting recirculation between tumor and draining nodes. The data could not determine whether Treg conversion took place in a particular organ or whether converted Tregs recirculated between nodes and tumor. According to the targeted TCR-seq data, Tregs appeared to be more clonally expanded than Tconvs in every tissue, and both subsets had lower diversity in tumor than in lymph nodes. Within each tissue, roughly 13-25% of Treg TCRs were also found among Tconvs, a result interpreted as suggesting peripheral Treg induction. TCRs shared between the Treg and Tconv subsets were viewed as suggestive of, but not proof of, a common clonal origin.

For memory regulatory T cells, the sort was based on CD4+ CD45RA- CD25high cells. Whether a tumor-draining lymph node counted as invaded or non-invaded depended on the presence or absence of metastatic tumor cells. Before staining and sorting, a Miltenyi Pan T Cell isolation kit was used to pre-enrich the T cells. Immunohistochemistry for estrogen receptor, progesterone receptor, HER2 and Ki-67 was used to characterize primary tumors. Within a few hours after surgery, fresh surgical tissue was processed by cutting the tissue into small fragments. Tissue fragments were enzymatically digested with Liberase TL plus DNase for over 15 minutes and filtered through a 40-micrometer strainer. After DAPI live/dead staining, cells were sorted on a BD FACS Aria II at about 97-99% purity. Sorted cells were lysed in TCL buffer and RNA was purified with a Norgen Single Cell RNA purification kit including DNase treatment.

Remarks on this clonotype: It has no known antigen specificity. No much larger clone exists at a distance of one base, and base qualities are not known.

Receptor libraries were prepared by bulk RNA-seq. The data were produced on an Illumina HiSeq 2500. The original pipeline was this. In the separate targeted TCR-seq dataset, CDR3 sequences were extracted from raw reads and quantified using MiXCR version 2.1.5 with default parameters. TCR-beta clones in the separate targeted TCR-seq dataset were defined according to the combination of V gene, J gene and CDR3 sequence. In the separate targeted TCR-seq dataset, clones with fewer than three counts were first removed, after which only the 90% most strongly expressed clones per sample were kept. In the separate targeted TCR-seq dataset, Treg-Tconv overlap was computed as shared clones divided by total Treg clones per tissue, times 100. TCRdb reran the public reads through fastp at Q25 and MiXCR, keeping productive beta chains. Records with the same CDR3 protein are collapsed into one entry carrying the most frequent genes and DNA. What appears here as the V and J calls and clone size reflects TCRdb's work, not the paper's. This sample comprises about 3,000 distinct CDR3 sequences, approximately 50% of them detected only once. The top ten constitute around 3.7% of the sample.

CDR1 is given as LGHNA and CDR2 as YSLEER, both from the germline V gene. The CDR3 sequence holds 15 residues, the cysteine and phenylalanine included. Only the CDR3 portion is preserved as DNA: 45 bases, with reading frame beginning at the first base. The germline V end is reduced by 4 bases and the J end by 9 bases; junction bases left unmatched: 12. This TCR was recovered from a female donor with luminal breast cancer. Sequencing was done on a sample of sorted memory Tregs from a lymph node. What this sample's cell subset or site label stands for: CD45RA-negative sorted CD4+ T cells (memory Tconv or effector/memory Treg). The V and J segments used are TRBV4-3 and TRBJ2-1, with 7 junctional bases fitting TRBD2. The CDR3 amino acid sequence is: CASSPSREASLEQFF. The nucleotides read TGCGCCAGCAGCCCCTCCCGGGAGGCTTCGCTTGAGCAGTTCTTC.